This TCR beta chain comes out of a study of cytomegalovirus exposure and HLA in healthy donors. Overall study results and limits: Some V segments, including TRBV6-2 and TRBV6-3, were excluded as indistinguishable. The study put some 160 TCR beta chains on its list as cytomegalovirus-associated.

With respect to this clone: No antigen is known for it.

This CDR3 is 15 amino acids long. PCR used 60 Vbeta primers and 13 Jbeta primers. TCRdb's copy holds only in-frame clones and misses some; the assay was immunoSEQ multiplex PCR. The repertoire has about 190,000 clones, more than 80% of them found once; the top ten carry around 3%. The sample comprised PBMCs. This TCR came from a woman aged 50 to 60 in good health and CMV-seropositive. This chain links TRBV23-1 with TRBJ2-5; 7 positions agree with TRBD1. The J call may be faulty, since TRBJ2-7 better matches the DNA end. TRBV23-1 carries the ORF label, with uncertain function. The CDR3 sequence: CASSQLTGSIYEQYF. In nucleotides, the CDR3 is TGCGCCAGCAGTCAACTGACAGGGAGTATCTACGAGCAGTACTTC.